This TCR beta chain comes out of a study of blood T cell repertoires in COVID-19. Study information: From T cells, B-cell-depleted T cells, or PBMCs came the material, which was cDNA or gDNA.

Only in-frame clones appear in the TCRdb table, and some are missing; sequencing was by immunoSEQ multiplex PCR. The sample lists roughly 300,000 clones, around 87% occurring once. Trimming shortened V by 3 bases and J by 4 bases, and 16 bases separated the two germline ends. Germline V CDR1 and CDR2: MNHEY, SMNVEV (reference sequence). This CDR3 has 16 residues. The receptor's source is a woman in her forties or fifties who had recovered from COVID-19. The sequenced material came from peripheral blood. V is TRBV27 and J is TRBJ2-1; perhaps TRBD2 as D (6 bases). For the CDR3, the DNA is TGTGCCAGCAGTTTTGGGGGAGGCCACTCATACAATGAGCAGTTCTTC. Protein: CASSFGGGHSYNEQFF.